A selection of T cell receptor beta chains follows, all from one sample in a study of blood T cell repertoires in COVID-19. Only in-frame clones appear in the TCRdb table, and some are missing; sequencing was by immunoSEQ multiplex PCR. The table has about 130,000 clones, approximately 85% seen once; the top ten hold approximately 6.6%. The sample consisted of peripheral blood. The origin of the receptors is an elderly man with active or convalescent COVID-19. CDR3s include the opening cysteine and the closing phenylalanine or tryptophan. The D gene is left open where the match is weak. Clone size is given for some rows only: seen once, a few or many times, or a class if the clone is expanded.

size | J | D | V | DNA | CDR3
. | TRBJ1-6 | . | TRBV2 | TGTGCCAGCAATCAGGGAACCGGTATTTCACCCCTCCACTTT | CASNQGTGISPLHF
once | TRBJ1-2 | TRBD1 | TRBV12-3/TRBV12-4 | TGTGCCAGCAGTTTTGGACAGGGGAGTGGCTACACCTTC | CASSFGQGSGYTF
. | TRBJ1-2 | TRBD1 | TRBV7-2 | TGTGCCAGCAGCCCCGACGGGACAGGTGGCTATGGCTACACCTTC | CASSPDGTGGYGYTF
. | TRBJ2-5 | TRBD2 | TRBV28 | TGTGCCAGCATTTCGGGGGGGGAGACCCAGTACTTC | CASISGGETQYF
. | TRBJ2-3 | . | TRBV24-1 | TGTGCCACCAGCCGTGGGGGCAGAGGGCGAGATACGCAGTATTTT | CATSRGGRGRDTQYF
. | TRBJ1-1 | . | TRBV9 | TGTGCCAGCAGCGTAGCCCTCGGGAGGAACACTGAAGCTTTCTTT | CASSVALGRNTEAFF
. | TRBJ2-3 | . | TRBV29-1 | TGCAGCGTTGTCACGGAGAAAAGCACAGATACGCAGTATTTT | CSVVTEKSTDTQYF
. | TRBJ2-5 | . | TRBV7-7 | TGTGCCAGCAGCCAAACGTGGGGGGGGGCAAGCACCCAGTACTTC | CASSQTWGGASTQYF
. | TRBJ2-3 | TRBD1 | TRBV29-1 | TGCAGCGTCCTCGGACAGGGGTATGGCTCAGATACGCAGTATTTT | CSVLGQGYGSDTQYF
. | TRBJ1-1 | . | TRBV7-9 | TGTGCCAGCAGCCGAATAGACGTTCGGAGGCCTGAAGCTTTCTTT | CASSRIDVRRPEAFF